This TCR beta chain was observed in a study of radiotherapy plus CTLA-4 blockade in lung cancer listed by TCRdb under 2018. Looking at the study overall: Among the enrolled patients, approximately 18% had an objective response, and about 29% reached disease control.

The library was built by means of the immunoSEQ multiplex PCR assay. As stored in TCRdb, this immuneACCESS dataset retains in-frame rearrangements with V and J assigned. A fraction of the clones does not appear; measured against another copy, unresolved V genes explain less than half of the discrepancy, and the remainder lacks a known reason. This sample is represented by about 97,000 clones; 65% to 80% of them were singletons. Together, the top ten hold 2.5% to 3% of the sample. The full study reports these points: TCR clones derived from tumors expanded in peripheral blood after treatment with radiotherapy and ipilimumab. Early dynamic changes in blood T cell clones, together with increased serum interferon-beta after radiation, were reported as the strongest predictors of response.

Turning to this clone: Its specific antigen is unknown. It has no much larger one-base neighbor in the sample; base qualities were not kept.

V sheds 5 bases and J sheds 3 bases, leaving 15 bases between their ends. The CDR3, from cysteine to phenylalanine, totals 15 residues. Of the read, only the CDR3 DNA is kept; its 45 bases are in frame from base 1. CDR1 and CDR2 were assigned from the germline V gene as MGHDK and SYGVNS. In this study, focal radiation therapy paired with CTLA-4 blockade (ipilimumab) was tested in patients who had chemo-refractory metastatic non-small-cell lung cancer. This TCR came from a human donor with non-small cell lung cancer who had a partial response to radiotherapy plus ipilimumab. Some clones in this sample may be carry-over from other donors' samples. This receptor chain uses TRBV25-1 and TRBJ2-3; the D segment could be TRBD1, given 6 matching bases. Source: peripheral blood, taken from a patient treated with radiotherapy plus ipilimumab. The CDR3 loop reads CASSLQGTGTDTQYF. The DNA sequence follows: TGTGCCAGCAGTCTACAGGGTACTGGTACAGATACGCAGTATTTT.